These T cell receptor beta chains were read from a single sample in a study of blood T cell repertoires in COVID-19. Repertoires were generated with immunoSEQ multiplex PCR, while TCRdb's copy carries only in-frame clones and drops some. The data show around 130,000 clones, almost 85% seen once. Sequencing was performed on peripheral blood. The receptor set was obtained from a man between 60 and 70 years old with acute or convalescent COVID-19. Each CDR3 is given with its conserved first and last residue. Each record gives: D gene, V gene, clone size, J gene, CDR3 protein, CDR3 DNA. The D gene is left open where the match is weak. Clone size is stated in some rows and not others, as once, few, many or a class when expanded.

>TRBD1|TRBV6-5|.|TRBJ2-7
CASRGTGTYEQYF
TGTGCCAGCAGGGGGACAGGAACTTACGAGCAGTACTTC
>TRBD2|TRBV10-3|once|TRBJ2-3
CAIRRGLADTDTQYF
TGTGCCATCAGGCGGGGACTAGCCGACACAGATACGCAGTATTTT
>.|TRBV19|.|TRBJ1-1
CASRETGGISEAFF
TGTGCCAGTCGCGAGACAGGCGGAATCTCTGAAGCTTTCTTT
>.|TRBV12-3/TRBV12-4|few|TRBJ2-1
CASSFGRDEQFF
TGTGCCAGCAGTTTTGGTCGGGATGAGCAGTTCTTC
>.|TRBV10-3|.|TRBJ1-6
CAISEEGSYNSPLHF
TGTGCCATCAGTGAGGAGGGCTCCTATAATTCACCCCTCCACTTT
>.|TRBV15|few|TRBJ2-3
CATSRASSALTQYF
TGTGCCACCAGCAGAGCTTCAAGCGCGTTGACGCAGTATTTT
>TRBD2|TRBV5-1|few|TRBJ2-7
CASSLTNSLAGTIPYEQYF
TGCGCCAGCAGCTTAACAAACTCACTAGCGGGGACCATACCCTACGAGCAGTACTTC
>.|TRBV28|.|TRBJ2-7
CASSLAGPYEQYF
TGTGCCAGCAGTTTAGCAGGGCCATACGAGCAGTACTTC
>.|TRBV24-1|.|TRBJ2-3
CATSDPRQSTDTQYF
TGTGCCACCAGTGATCCACGACAGAGCACAGATACGCAGTATTTT
>TRBD1|TRBV9|.|TRBJ1-4
CASSVAAQGGNEKLFF
TGTGCCAGCAGCGTAGCTGCACAGGGGGGTAATGAAAAACTGTTTTTT
>.|TRBV14|.|TRBJ1-1
CASSHRDLNTEAFF
TGTGCCAGCAGCCACCGGGATCTGAACACTGAAGCTTTCTTT
>TRBD2|TRBV7-3|once|TRBJ2-1
CASSLKVAGGPNEQFF
TGTGCCAGCAGCTTAAAGGTAGCGGGAGGGCCGAATGAGCAGTTCTTC
>.|TRBV6-1|.|TRBJ1-5
CASSEAWGTFSNQPQHF
TGTGCCAGCAGTGAAGCATGGGGCACTTTTAGCAATCAGCCCCAGCATTTT
>TRBD1|TRBV4-1|.|TRBJ1-2
CASSQDMDRSFLEGYTF
TGCGCCAGCAGCCAAGACATGGACAGGTCCTTTCTGGAGGGCTACACCTTC
>TRBD2|TRBV3-1/TRBV3-2|once|TRBJ2-2
CASSPELAGPNTGELFF
TGTGCCAGCAGCCCTGAACTAGCGGGGCCGAACACCGGGGAGCTGTTTTTT
>.|TRBV5-1|.|TRBJ2-3
CASSLAGADTQYF
TGCGCCAGCAGCTTGGCGGGTGCAGATACGCAGTATTTT
>.|TRBV5-6|.|TRBJ1-2
CASSSLHLQSNYGYTF
TGTGCCAGCAGCTCCCTTCATTTGCAAAGCAACTATGGCTACACCTTC
>TRBD1|TRBV5-1|few|TRBJ2-7
CASSSTPGTGIEQYF
TGCGCCAGCAGCTCCACTCCCGGGACAGGGATCGAGCAGTACTTC
>.|TRBV11-2|.|TRBJ1-2
CASSSNYGYTF
TGTGCCAGCAGCTCAAACTATGGCTACACCTTC
>.|TRBV24-1|.|TRBJ1-3
CATYGKLGNTIYF
TGTGCCACCTACGGGAAATTAGGAAACACCATATATTTT
>.|TRBV11-3|.|TRBJ2-1
CASSLGGDGFDEQFF
TGTGCCAGCAGCTTAGGAGGAGACGGGTTCGATGAGCAGTTCTTC
>TRBD2|TRBV6-1|.|TRBJ2-3
CASSEAPRTSGGPSDTQYF
TGTGCCAGCAGTGAAGCCCCTCGGACTAGCGGGGGGCCGTCGGATACGCAGTATTTT
>TRBD1|TRBV30|once|TRBJ2-7
CAWSPRDRGSEQYF
TGTGCCTGGAGTCCCCGGGACAGGGGCAGCGAGCAGTACTTC
>.|TRBV29-1|.|TRBJ1-4
CSVGTEKLFF
TGCAGCGTCGGGACAGAAAAACTGTTTTTT
>.|TRBV30|.|TRBJ1-2
CAWGQYGYTF
TGTGCCTGGGGACAGTATGGCTACACCTTC
>.|TRBV19|.|TRBJ2-7
CASSFIYEQYF
TGTGCCAGTAGTTTCATTTACGAGCAGTACTTC
>.|TRBV18|.|TRBJ2-2
CASSRRAQGTGELFF
TGTGCCAGCTCGCGCAGAGCTCAGGGCACCGGGGAGCTGTTTTTT
>TRBD2|TRBV5-1|.|TRBJ2-2
CASSFLAGGTGELFF
TGCGCCAGCAGTTTTCTAGCGGGAGGTACCGGGGAGCTGTTTTTT
>TRBD2|TRBV29-1|.|TRBJ2-2
CSGKLAELGELFF
TGCAGCGGAAAACTAGCGGAGCTCGGGGAGCTGTTTTTT
>.|TRBV11-3|.|TRBJ2-5
CASQLRGQETQYF
TGTGCCAGCCAACTTAGGGGTCAAGAGACCCAGTACTTC
>.|TRBV11-2|.|TRBJ1-1
CASSFGTRGRAFF
TGTGCCAGCAGCTTTGGGACAAGAGGCCGAGCTTTCTTT
>.|TRBV29-1|.|TRBJ2-3
CSHSDTQYF
TGCAGCCATTCAGATACGCAGTATTTT
>.|TRBV6-5|.|TRBJ2-7
CASSYSNGGYEQYF
TGTGCCAGCAGTTACTCGAACGGGGGTTACGAGCAGTACTTC
>.|TRBV6-5|.|TRBJ1-1
CASSYSSTGRAEAFF
TGTGCCAGCAGTTACTCTTCCACCGGGAGAGCTGAAGCTTTCTTT
>TRBD1|TRBV29-1|.|TRBJ1-1
CSGGQQNTEAFF
TGCAGCGGGGGACAGCAGAACACTGAAGCTTTCTTT
>TRBD1|TRBV18|.|TRBJ1-1
CASSFGQGATEAFF
TGTGCCAGCTCATTCGGACAGGGCGCCACTGAAGCTTTCTTT
>.|TRBV29-1|.|TRBJ2-1
CSVAGAKVSSYNEQFF
TGCAGCGTTGCTGGTGCTAAAGTGAGCTCCTACAATGAGCAGTTCTTC
>.|TRBV7-9|.|TRBJ1-6
CASSLVQGNSPLHF
TGTGCCAGCAGCTTAGTACAGGGTAATTCACCCCTCCACTTT
>.|TRBV2|.|TRBJ1-1
CASSENPGSTEAFF
TGTGCCAGCAGTGAAAATCCAGGGTCCACTGAAGCTTTCTTT
>.|TRBV27|.|TRBJ2-3
CASSSETDTQYF
TGTGCCAGCAGTTCAGAAACAGATACGCAGTATTTT
>TRBD2|TRBV3-1/TRBV3-2|.|TRBJ2-3
CASRLAGWRDTQYF
TGTGCCAGCAGACTAGCGGGATGGAGAGATACGCAGTATTTT
>TRBD1|TRBV3-1/TRBV3-2|.|TRBJ1-1
CASSQDHRGASEAFF
TGTGCCAGCAGCCAAGATCACAGGGGGGCCTCTGAAGCTTTCTTT
>TRBD2|TRBV9|.|TRBJ2-2
CASSVGTSGDTGELFF
TGTGCCAGCAGCGTGGGGACTAGCGGAGACACCGGGGAGCTGTTTTTT
>.|TRBV11-2|.|TRBJ2-5
CASSYYRDQETQYF
TGTGCCAGCAGCTATTACAGGGACCAAGAGACCCAGTACTTC
>TRBD1|TRBV5-4|.|TRBJ1-1
CASSLQDRGTEAFF
TGTGCCAGCAGCTTGCAGGACAGGGGCACTGAAGCTTTCTTT
>TRBD1|TRBV3-1/TRBV3-2|.|TRBJ1-2
CASSRTGTGAANYGYTF
TGTGCCAGCAGCCGAACCGGGACAGGAGCAGCTAACTATGGCTACACCTTC
>.|TRBV6-5|.|TRBJ1-2
CASNAGPNYGYTF
TGTGCCAGCAATGCAGGCCCTAACTATGGCTACACCTTC
>.|TRBV19|.|TRBJ2-3
CASSIFQTSSASTDTQYF
TGTGCCAGTAGTATATTTCAGACTTCATCCGCAAGCACAGATACGCAGTATTTT
>.|TRBV5-4|.|TRBJ2-7
CASSLGGPAFREQYF
TGTGCCAGCAGCTTAGGGGGACCCGCATTTCGCGAGCAGTACTTC
>TRBD1|TRBV7-8|once|TRBJ1-2
CASSFLGQAGYGYTF
TGTGCCAGCAGCTTCCTTGGACAGGCTGGCTATGGCTACACCTTC
>TRBD1|TRBV7-9|once|TRBJ1-1
CASSSDRGPREAFF
TGTGCCAGCAGCTCGGACAGGGGGCCTCGGGAAGCTTTCTTT
>.|TRBV12-3/TRBV12-4|.|TRBJ2-2
CASSDSSPGELFF
TGTGCCAGCAGTGACAGCAGCCCCGGGGAGCTGTTTTTT
>TRBD2|TRBV27|once|TRBJ2-1
CASSQLAGVYNEQFF
TGTGCCAGCAGTCAACTAGCGGGAGTCTACAATGAGCAGTTCTTC
>.|TRBV19|.|TRBJ1-2
CASRQRTNYGYTF
TGTGCCAGTAGACAGAGAACTAACTATGGCTACACCTTC
>TRBD1|TRBV5-1|.|TRBJ2-7
CASSLEFGDRLKEQYF
TGCGCCAGCAGCTTGGAGTTTGGGGACAGACTTAAAGAGCAGTACTTC